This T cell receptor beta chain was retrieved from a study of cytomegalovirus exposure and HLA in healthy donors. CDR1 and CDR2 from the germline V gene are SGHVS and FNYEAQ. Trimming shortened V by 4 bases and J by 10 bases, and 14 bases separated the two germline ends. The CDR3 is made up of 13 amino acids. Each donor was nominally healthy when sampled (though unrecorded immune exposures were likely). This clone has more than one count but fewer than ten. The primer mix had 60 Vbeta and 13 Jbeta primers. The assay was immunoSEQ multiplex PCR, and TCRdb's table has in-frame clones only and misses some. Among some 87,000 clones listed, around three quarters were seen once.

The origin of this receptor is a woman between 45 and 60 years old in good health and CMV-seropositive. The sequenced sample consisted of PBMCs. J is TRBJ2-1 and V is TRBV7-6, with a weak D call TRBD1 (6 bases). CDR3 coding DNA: TGTGCCAGCAGCTCCGGGACCGGGACAGAGCAGTTCTTC. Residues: CASSSGTGTEQFF.